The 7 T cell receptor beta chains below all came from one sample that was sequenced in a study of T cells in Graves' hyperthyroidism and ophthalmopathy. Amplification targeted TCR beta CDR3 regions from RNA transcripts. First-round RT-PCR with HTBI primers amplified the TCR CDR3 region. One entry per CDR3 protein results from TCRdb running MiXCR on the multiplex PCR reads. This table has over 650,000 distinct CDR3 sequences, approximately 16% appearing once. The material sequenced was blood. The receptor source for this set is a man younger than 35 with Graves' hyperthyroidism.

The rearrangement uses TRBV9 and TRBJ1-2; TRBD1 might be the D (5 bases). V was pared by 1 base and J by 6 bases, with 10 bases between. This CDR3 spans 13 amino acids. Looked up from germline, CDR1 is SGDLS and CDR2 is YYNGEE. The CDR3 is CASSVSQGNGYTF. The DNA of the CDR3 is TGTGCCAGCAGCGTAAGCCAGGGAAATGGCTACACCTTC.

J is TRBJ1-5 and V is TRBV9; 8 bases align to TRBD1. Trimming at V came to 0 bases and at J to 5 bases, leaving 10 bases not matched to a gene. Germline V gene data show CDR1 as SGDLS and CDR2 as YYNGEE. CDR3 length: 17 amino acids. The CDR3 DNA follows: TGTGCCAGCAGCGTAGTGTTTTGCGACAGGGGATATCAGCCCCAGCATTTT. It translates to CASSVVFCDRGYQPQHF.

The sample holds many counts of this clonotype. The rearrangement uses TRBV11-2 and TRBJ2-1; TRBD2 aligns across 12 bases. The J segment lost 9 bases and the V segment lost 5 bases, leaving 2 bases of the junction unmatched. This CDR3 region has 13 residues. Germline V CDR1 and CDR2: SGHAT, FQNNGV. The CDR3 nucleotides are TGTGCCAGCAGCCCGACTAGCGGGAGTGAGCAGTTCTTC. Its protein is CASSPTSGSEQFF. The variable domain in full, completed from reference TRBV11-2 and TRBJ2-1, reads EAGVAQSPRYKIIEKRQSVAFWCNPISGHATLYWYQQILGQGPKLLIQFQNNGVVDDSQLPKDRFSAERLKGVDSTLKIQPAKLEDSAVYLCASSPTSGSEQFFGPGTRLTVL.

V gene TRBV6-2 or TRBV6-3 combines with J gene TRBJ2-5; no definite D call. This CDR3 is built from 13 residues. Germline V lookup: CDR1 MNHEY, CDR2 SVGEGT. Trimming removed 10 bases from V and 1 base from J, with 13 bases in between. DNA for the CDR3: TGTGCCACCCTTGCCAGACTCCAAGAGACCCAGTACTTC. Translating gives CATLARLQETQYF.

The CDR3 reads CSVREREVFYGYTF. DNA for the CDR3: TGCAGCGTTCGTGAGAGGGAGGTCTTCTATGGCTACACCTTC. The chain combines TRBV29-1 with TRBJ1-2; D ambiguous. CDR3 length equals 14 residues. Germline V gene data show CDR1 as SQVTM and CDR2 as ANQGSEA. V shed 5 bases and J shed 4 bases, with 17 bases lying between them.

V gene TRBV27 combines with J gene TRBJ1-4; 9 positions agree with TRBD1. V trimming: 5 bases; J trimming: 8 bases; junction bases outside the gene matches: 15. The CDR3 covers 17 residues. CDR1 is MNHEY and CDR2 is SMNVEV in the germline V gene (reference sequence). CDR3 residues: CASSTTPPGQGREKLFF. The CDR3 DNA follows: TGTGCCAGCAGTACTACTCCTCCGGGACAGGGTCGGGAAAAACTGTTTTTT.

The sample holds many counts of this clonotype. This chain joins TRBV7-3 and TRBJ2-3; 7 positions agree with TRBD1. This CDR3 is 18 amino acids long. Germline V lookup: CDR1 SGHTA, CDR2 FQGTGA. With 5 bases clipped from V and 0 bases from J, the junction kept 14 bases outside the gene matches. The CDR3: CASSPGTVSPTSTDTQYF. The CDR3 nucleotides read TGTGCCAGCAGCCCCGGGACAGTCTCACCCACTAGCACAGATACGCAGTATTTT.